These T cell receptor beta chains were read from a single sample in a study of immune evolution from preneoplasia to lung adenocarcinoma. Sequencing used immunoSEQ multiplex PCR; TCRdb keeps in-frame clones, though not all of them. The sample shows thousands of clones, 81% of them seen only once. The specimen sequenced was FFPE invasive lung adenocarcinoma tissue. The receptors stem from a person between 50 and 60 years old with lung adenocarcinoma. Both conserved end residues are part of each CDR3. The D gene is left open where the match is weak. Size is omitted from some rows. Given values are once, few, many or a class for expanded clones.

>-|TRBJ2-7|-|TRBV11-1
TGTGCCAGCAGCCGACTCCAGCGGGCGAGCTACGAGCAGTACTTC
CASSRLQRASYEQYF
>TRBD2|TRBJ2-2|once|TRBV2
TGTGCCAGCAGCTTACTAGCGGCGAACACCGGGGAGCTGTTTTTT
CASSLLAANTGELFF
>-|TRBJ2-7|few|TRBV27
TGTGCCAGCAGTTTGGGAGGAGGGTTTGCCTACGAGCAGTACTTC
CASSLGGGFAYEQYF
>-|TRBJ1-5|-|TRBV7-9
TGTGCCAGCAGCTTATCCCCCGAGGGTCAGCCCCAGCATTTT
CASSLSPEGQPQHF
>-|TRBJ2-1|few|TRBV6-5
TGTGCCAGCAGTCGGGGCGAAGAGGGCAATGAGCAGTTCTTC
CASSRGEEGNEQFF
>-|TRBJ2-3|-|TRBV5-1
TGCGCCAGCAGTTCGGGAGAGATCTCAGATACGCAGTATTTT
CASSSGEISDTQYF
>-|TRBJ2-7|-|TRBV10-3
TGTGCCATCAGTGAGTCGGCAGGGTTTGAGTACTTC
CAISESAGFEYF
>TRBD1|TRBJ1-5|-|TRBV2
TGTGCCAGCAGTGGCCGGACAGGGGGCTTCGGCAATCAGCCCCAGCATTTT
CASSGRTGGFGNQPQHF
>-|TRBJ2-3|-|TRBV2
TGTGCCAGCAGTGAAGAAGGACACACAGATACGCAGTATTTT
CASSEEGHTDTQYF
>-|TRBJ1-1|-|TRBV6-1
TGTGCCAGCAGACAGGGATTGGACACTGAAGCTTTCTTT
CASRQGLDTEAFF
>-|TRBJ1-1|-|TRBV7-3
TGTGCCAGCAGCGAACAGCCGGGGACTGAAGCTTTCTTT
CASSEQPGTEAFF
>-|TRBJ1-1|-|TRBV27
TGTGCCAGCAGTTCGAGGACTGAAGCTTTCTTT
CASSSRTEAFF
>TRBD1|TRBJ2-3|-|TRBV6-5
TGTGCCAGCAGTTACCGTCCAGGGGGAGCAGATACGCAGTATTTT
CASSYRPGGADTQYF
>-|TRBJ1-2|-|TRBV7-2
TGTGCCAGCAGCTTAGTGTCCCTGGGCAGTGGCTACACCTTC
CASSLVSLGSGYTF
>TRBD2|TRBJ2-1|-|TRBV13
TGTGCCAGCAGCTTAGTCGGCATAGCGGGAGCCTCCTACAATGAGCAGTTCTTC
CASSLVGIAGASYNEQFF
>-|TRBJ1-4|-|TRBV5-1
TGCGCCAGCAGCTTCCAGGGGCGGGAAGAAAAACTGTTTTTT
CASSFQGREEKLFF
>-|TRBJ2-7|few|TRBV30
TGTGCCTGGACCCCGGGACACACCTACGAGCAGTACTTC
CAWTPGHTYEQYF
>-|TRBJ1-2|-|TRBV30
TGTGCCTGGTCTTCCGGGGCTAACTATGGCTACACCTTC
CAWSSGANYGYTF
>TRBD1|TRBJ1-3|-|TRBV7-8
TGTGCCAGCAGCCCCCACTACAGGGGAGCTGGAAACACCATATATTTT
CASSPHYRGAGNTIYF
>TRBD1|TRBJ2-7|few|TRBV11-2
TGTGCCAGCAGCGAGGGGACAGGGAGGACCTACGAGCAGTACTTC
CASSEGTGRTYEQYF